Given below is one TCR beta chain in context. At one of its ends the junction is not consistent with the germline gene, which may arise from a read error. The sample has other DNA sequences that encode this CDR3 too. This entry is derived from a study of blood T cell repertoires in COVID-19. Study as a whole: Acute and convalescent COVID-19 samples came from the United States, Italy and Spain. T cells, B-cell-depleted T cells, or PBMCs provided the cDNA or gDNA that served as material.

The CDR3 runs 13 residues. Per germline, CDR1 SQVTM and CDR2 ANQGSEA. Original data processing: Amplification from reference gene primers served as the basis for estimated nucleated cell counts. Measured with immunoSEQ multiplex PCR; TCRdb has only the in-frame clones, and not every one. The DNA gave D and trimming, while V, J and clone size come from that table. The sample records 200,000 to 300,000 clones, over 80% being singletons. The clonotype originates from a woman aged 60-75 years with active or convalescent COVID-19. The specimen was peripheral blood. V is TRBV29-1 and J is TRBJ1-1; maybe TRBD1 (5 bases). CDR3 in amino acids: CSVVGPTGQEAFF. The CDR3 nucleotides are TGCAGCGTTGTAGGGCCTACAGGCCAGGAAGCCTTCTTT.